A single sample gave rise to the 14 T cell receptor beta chains below, sequenced in a study of blood T cell repertoires in COVID-19 (TCRdb year 2020). Library preparation was by the immunoSEQ multiplex PCR assay. TCRdb retrieved this table from immuneACCESS and kept in-frame rearrangements only. Not all clones are present; in checked studies, unresolved V genes account for under half, and no reason is known for the remainder. The sample records under 150,000 clones, approximately 90% of which are singletons. The ten largest account for around 1.3% of the sample. Sequenced input: PBMCs or T cells enriched from blood (not recorded which). The receptor set was obtained from a woman in her twenties or thirties with acute COVID-19.

The chain is built from TRBV18 and TRBJ1-1; a possible D gene is TRBD1 (6 bases). The V gene lost 2 bases and the J gene lost 0 bases, with 13 bases spanning the gap. From germline, CDR1 is KGHSH and CDR2 LQKENI. The CDR3 totals 16 residues. The CDR3 DNA reads TGTGCCAGCTCACCAGTCGGGACAACTATGAACACTGAAGCTTTCTTT. It is translated as CASSPVGTTMNTEAFF.

V and J are TRBV11-2 and TRBJ1-1; D is ambiguous. Germline values: CDR1 SGHAT, CDR2 FQNNGV. This CDR3 contains 13 residues. With 1 base removed from V and 5 bases from J, the gap between germline ends came to 8 bases. The CDR3 bases are TGTGCCAGCAGCTTAGGTTACCTAACTGAAGCTTTCTTT. Translation gives CASSLGYLTEAFF.

The J gene is TRBJ1-1, the V gene TRBV7-3, with D uncertain. Germline CDR1 SGHTA, CDR2 FQGTGA. CDR3 length: 14 amino acids. V was clipped by 2 bases and J by 5 bases, with 12 bases between them. For the CDR3, the DNA is TGTGCCAGCAGCTTAGCCTCACTAGGAACTGAAGCTTTCTTT. This encodes CASSLASLGTEAFF. The variable domain in full, completed from reference TRBV7-3 and TRBJ1-1, reads GAGVSQTPSNKVTEKGKYVELRCDPISGHTALYWYRQSLGQGPEFLIYFQGTGAADDSGLPNDRFFAVRPEGSVSTLKIQRTERGDSAVYLCASSLASLGTEAFFGQGTRLTVV.

The V gene is TRBV2, the J gene TRBJ1-2; D is ambiguous. The V end lost 4 bases, the J end lost 5 bases, and 11 bases lay between the germline ends. This CDR3 region has 13 residues. Germline CDR1 and CDR2: SNHLY and FYNNEI. The CDR3 region is CASSVTVQYGYTF. CDR3 nucleotide sequence: TGTGCCAGCAGTGTTACGGTACAGTATGGCTACACCTTC.

This chain links TRBV3-1 (or the pseudogene TRBV3-2) with TRBJ2-1, with 12 bases that match TRBD2. Germline V gene lookup returns CDR1 LGHDT and CDR2 YNNKEL (reference sequence). The CDR3 has 15 amino acids. After removal of 4 bases from V and 8 bases from J, the junction contained 6 bases not matched to a gene. The CDR3 nucleotides read TGTGCCAGCAGCCGGCTAGCGGGAGGGCCCGATGAGCAGTTCTTC. Amino acid sequence: CASSRLAGGPDEQFF.

The V and J genes are TRBV18 and TRBJ2-3; tentatively, D is TRBD2 (6 bases). CDR1 and CDR2 (germline): KGHSH, LQKENI. The CDR3 runs 13 residues. The V and J ends lost 6 bases and 1 base respectively, with 8 bases between them. In DNA form, the CDR3 reads TGTGCCAGCTCCTCGGGGGGCACAGATACGCAGTATTTT. Translated, it gives CASSSGGTDTQYF.

This clone was seen just once. The rearrangement uses TRBV21-1 and TRBJ1-2; the table calls TRBD1, which could not be checked here. TRBV21-1 is annotated as a pseudogene. The CDR3 runs 19 residues. Written as DNA, the CDR3 is TGTGCCAGCAGCAAAAGTCGCCGGGACAGGGGCCTTTCGTGCTATGGCTACACCTTC. Residues: CASSKSRRDRGLSCYGYTF.

The chain links TRBV18 to TRBJ1-1; 7 bases are shared with TRBD1. V lost 4 bases to trimming and J lost 3 bases; unmatched junction nucleotides: 11. There are 16 residues in the CDR3. Germline CDR1 reads KGHSH; CDR2 reads LQKENI. CDR3 region: CASSRNTGDMDTEAFF. The CDR3 nucleotides are TGTGCCAGCTCACGTAATACAGGGGATATGGACACTGAAGCTTTCTTT.

The chain joins TRBV24-1 to TRBJ2-3, with 8 positions matching TRBD1. This CDR3 is 15 amino acids long. V shed 0 bases, J shed 4 bases, and the junction held 2 bases outside the gene matches. The V gene's germline CDR1 is KGHDR and CDR2 SFDVKD. The CDR3 DNA is TGTGCCACCAGTGATTTGCAGGGGGCCCCAGATACGCAGTATTTT. Translating it yields CATSDLQGAPDTQYF.

The chain joins TRBV28 to TRBJ2-7; 10 bases line up with TRBD2. The germline V gene has CDR1 MDHEN and CDR2 SYDVKM. There are 13 residues in the CDR3. J was trimmed by 3 bases and V by 8 bases; bases with no gene match: 4. CDR3 in DNA: TGTGCCAGCGAGCTAGCGGGAGTCTACGAGCAGTACTTC. Translated, it gives CASELAGVYEQYF.

This chain connects TRBV27 to TRBJ1-6, with 9 bases lining up with TRBD1. The CDR3 extends over 16 amino acids. Germline CDR1 MNHEY, CDR2 SMNVEV (reference sequence). With 5 bases clipped from V and 7 bases from J, the junction kept 9 bases outside the gene matches. The CDR3 region has the DNA TGTGCCAGCAGTATCCGGGGACAGGGAGGGAATTCACCCCTCCACTTT. Encoded protein: CASSIRGQGGNSPLHF.

The rearrangement joins TRBV18 to TRBJ1-1, with TRBD1 as a possible D gene (6 bases). V shed 1 base and J shed 5 bases, with 14 bases lying between them. Per the germline V gene, CDR1 is KGHSH and CDR2 is LQKENI. The CDR3 runs to 15 residues. The CDR3 DNA sequence: TGTGCCAGCTCACCACTGGGGGGGCGGGGGACTGAAGCTTTCTTT. It translates to CASSPLGGRGTEAFF.

For the CDR3, the DNA is TGTGCCAGCCACCCTATCGGCGGGACGGCGGAGACCCAGTACTTC. It is translated as CASHPIGGTAETQYF. The rearrangement joins TRBV27 to TRBJ2-5, with a possible D match to TRBD2 (6 bases). V dropped 8 bases and J dropped 5 bases, with 21 bases sitting between them. The length of the CDR3 is 15 residues. Germline V gene lookup returns CDR1 MNHEY and CDR2 SMNVEV (reference sequence).

The chain combines TRBV5-4 with TRBJ1-1; weak D call: TRBD1 (6 bases). V lost 2 bases and J 1 base, leaving 12 bases between the germline ends. The germline gives CDR1 SGHNT, CDR2 YYREEE (reference sequence). The CDR3 runs to 15 residues. CDR3 coding DNA: TGTGCCAGCAGCTTAGGAGGACAGTCGAACACTGAAGCTTTCTTT. Translation: CASSLGGQSNTEAFF.